This T cell receptor (beta chain) was sequenced in a study of OX40 agonist ivuxolimab in advanced cancers. For the wider study: Ivuxolimab was a fully human IgG2 agonistic monoclonal antibody targeting the costimulatory receptor OX40 (CD134). Partial responses occurred in three dose-escalation patients: two with cutaneous melanoma and one with hepatocellular carcinoma. The paper describes the monotherapy dose-escalation part (N of about 50 patients) of the phase I trial of ivuxolimab. Prior anti-PD-1, anti-PD-L1 or anti-CTLA-4 therapy was permitted, and 40% to 50% of dose-escalation patients had received checkpoint inhibitors. Among the roughly 50 dose-escalation patients, 19 had hepatocellular carcinoma, some 15 melanoma, 9 renal cell carcinoma and 9 head and neck cancer. Peripheral TCRbeta sequencing aimed to test whether ivuxolimab altered TCR sequence diversity and caused clonal T-cell expansion. Intravenous ivuxolimab was administered to patients every 2 weeks at six dose levels: 0.01, 0.1, 0.3, 1.5, 3 and 10 mg/kg. In the dose-escalation cohort, roughly 82% of patients were male, and the mean age was roughly 60 years with a range of roughly 20 to 79. Overall study outcomes, separate from this receptor: Antigen specificity was not determined for the clonally expanded peripheral T cells. Low levels of normalized T-cell clonal expansion were also seen in some patients who did not respond. On average, CD8+ T cells showed more expanded clones than CD4+ T cells after ivuxolimab. Partial responders in the 0.1-3.0 mg/kg groups had among the lowest normalized peripheral clonal expansion, especially among CD8+ T cells. At doses from 0.1 to 3.0 mg/kg, clonal expansion was seen in both CD4+ and CD8+ blood T cells between baseline and week 6.

This clone is a singleton in its sample. There is no known antigen for this receptor. No much larger clone exists at a distance of one base, and base qualities are not known. The trial excluded patients who had a history of autoimmune disease or were on systemic immunosuppression. Peripheral blood for TCR sequencing was collected from all dose cohorts at baseline, on cycle 4 day 1, and on cycle 7 day 1. The samples were taken from a phase I, first-in-human, multicenter, open-label dose-escalation trial of ivuxolimab. Adults with locally advanced or metastatic melanoma, renal cell, hepatocellular, or head and neck squamous cell carcinoma were enrolled in the trial. Before TCR sequencing, CD4+ T cells and CD8+ T cells were sorted from peripheral blood as separate populations. Genomic DNA was isolated from the sorted cells so that the TCRbeta CDR3 region could be sequenced. TCRbeta CDR3 regions were sequenced using the immunoSEQ Assay. This is the immuneACCESS table as TCRdb keeps it, with only in-frame sequences that have V and J called. A part of the clones is gone; compared with another copy, unresolved V genes explain less than half, and the rest is unexplained. This sample comprises tens of thousands of clones, about 90% of them detected only once. The ten largest clones take up 8% to 10% of the sample.

A distance of 10 bases separates the germline ends of V and J, which lose 2 bases and 3 bases respectively. The CDR3 runs 15 amino acids, cysteine and phenylalanine included. Left in the record is the CDR3 DNA by itself, 45 bases read in frame from the first base. Sequences MNHEY (CDR1) and SVGAGI (CDR2) are obtained from the germline V gene. The chain is made from TRBV6-5 and TRBJ2-2; TRBD1 is a possible D gene, resting on 6 matching bases. The sequenced sample was CD4+ or CD8+ T cells sorted from blood, obtained in a trial of the OX40 agonist ivuxolimab. The source is an adult with an advanced solid tumor such as melanoma, head and neck, liver or kidney cancer. The bases are TGTGCCAGCAGTTACGGGGGCCCGGACACCGGGGAGCTGTTTTTT. Translated, it reads CASSYGGPDTGELFF.